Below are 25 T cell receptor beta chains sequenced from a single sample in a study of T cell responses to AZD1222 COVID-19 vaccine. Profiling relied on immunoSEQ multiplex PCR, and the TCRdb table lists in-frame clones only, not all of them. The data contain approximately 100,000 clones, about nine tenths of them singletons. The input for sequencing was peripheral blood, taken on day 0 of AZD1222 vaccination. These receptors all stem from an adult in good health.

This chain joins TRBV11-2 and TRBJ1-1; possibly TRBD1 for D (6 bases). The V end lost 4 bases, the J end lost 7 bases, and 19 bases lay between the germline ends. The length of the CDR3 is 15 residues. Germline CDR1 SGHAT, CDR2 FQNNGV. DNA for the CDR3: TGTGCCAGCAGCTCCCTCCGGGGGACATTTGGTGAAGCTTTCTTT. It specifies CASSSLRGTFGEAFF.

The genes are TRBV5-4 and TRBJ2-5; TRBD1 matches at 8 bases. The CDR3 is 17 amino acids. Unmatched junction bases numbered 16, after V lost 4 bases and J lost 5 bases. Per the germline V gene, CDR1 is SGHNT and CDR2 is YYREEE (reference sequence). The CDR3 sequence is CASSLYAGTGVIETQYF. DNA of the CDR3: TGTGCCAGCAGCCTGTACGCCGGGACAGGTGTTATTGAGACCCAGTACTTC.

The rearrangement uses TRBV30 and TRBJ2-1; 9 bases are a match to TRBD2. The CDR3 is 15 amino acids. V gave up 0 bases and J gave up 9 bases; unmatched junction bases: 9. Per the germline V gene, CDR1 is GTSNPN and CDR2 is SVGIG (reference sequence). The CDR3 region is CAWSVPLRGGPEQFF. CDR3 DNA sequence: TGTGCCTGGAGTGTACCGTTGCGGGGGGGCCCTGAGCAGTTCTTC.

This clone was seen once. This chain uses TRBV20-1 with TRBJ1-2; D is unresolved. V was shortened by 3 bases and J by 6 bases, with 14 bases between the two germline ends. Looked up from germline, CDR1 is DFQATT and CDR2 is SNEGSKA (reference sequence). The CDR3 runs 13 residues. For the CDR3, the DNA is TGCAGTGCTAGTGAGACCCTCCTGGATGGCTACACCTTC. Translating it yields CSASETLLDGYTF.

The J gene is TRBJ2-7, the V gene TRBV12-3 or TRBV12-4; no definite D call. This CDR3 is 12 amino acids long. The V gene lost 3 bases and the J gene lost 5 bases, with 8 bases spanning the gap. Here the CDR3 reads CASSFLPHEQYF. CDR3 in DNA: TGTGCCAGCAGTTTTCTGCCCCACGAGCAGTACTTC.

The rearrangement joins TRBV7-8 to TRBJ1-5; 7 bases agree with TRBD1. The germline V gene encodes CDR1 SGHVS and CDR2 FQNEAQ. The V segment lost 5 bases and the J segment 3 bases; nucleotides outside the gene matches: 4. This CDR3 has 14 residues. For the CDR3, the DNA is TGTGCCAGCAGCCCGGGACAGCACAATCAGCCCCAGCATTTT. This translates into CASSPGQHNQPQHF.

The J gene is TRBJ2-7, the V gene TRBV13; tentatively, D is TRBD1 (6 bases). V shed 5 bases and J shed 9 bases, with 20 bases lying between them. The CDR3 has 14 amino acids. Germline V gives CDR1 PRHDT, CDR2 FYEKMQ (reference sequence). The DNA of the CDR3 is TGTGCCAGCAGCAATGACAGGTTAAACTTCTTGCAGTACTTC. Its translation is CASSNDRLNFLQYF.

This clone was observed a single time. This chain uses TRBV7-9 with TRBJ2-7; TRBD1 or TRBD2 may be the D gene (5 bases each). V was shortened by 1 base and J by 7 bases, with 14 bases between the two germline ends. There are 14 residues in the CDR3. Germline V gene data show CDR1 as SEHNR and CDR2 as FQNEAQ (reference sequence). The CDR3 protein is CASSLVLGPGEQYF. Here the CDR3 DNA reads TGTGCCAGCAGCTTAGTCTTGGGGCCGGGGGAGCAGTACTTC.

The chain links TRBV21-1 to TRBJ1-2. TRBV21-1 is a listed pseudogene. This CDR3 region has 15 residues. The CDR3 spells CASSKAGGTNYGYTF. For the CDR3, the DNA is TGTGCCAGCAGCAAAGCTGGGGGAACTAACTATGGCTACACCTTC.

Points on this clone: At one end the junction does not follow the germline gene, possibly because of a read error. The CDR3 nucleotides are TGCGCCAGCAGCTTGCCTAACTTC. It specifies CASSLPNF. The chain has TRBV5-1 and TRBJ2-7; D not resolved. Per germline, CDR1 SGHRS and CDR2 YFSETQ. CDR3 length equals 8 residues.

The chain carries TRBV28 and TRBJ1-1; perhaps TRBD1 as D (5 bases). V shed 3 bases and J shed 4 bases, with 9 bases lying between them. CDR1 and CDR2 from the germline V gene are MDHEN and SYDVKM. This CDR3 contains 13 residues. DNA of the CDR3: TGTGCCAGCAGTTTGAGTAGGGGCACTGAAGCTTTCTTT. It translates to CASSLSRGTEAFF.

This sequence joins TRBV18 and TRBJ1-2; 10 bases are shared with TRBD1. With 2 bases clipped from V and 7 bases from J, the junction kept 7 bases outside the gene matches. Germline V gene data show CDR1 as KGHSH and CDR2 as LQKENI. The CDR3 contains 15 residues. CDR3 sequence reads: CASSPGTGVLGGYTF. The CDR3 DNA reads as TGTGCCAGCTCACCAGGGACAGGGGTCCTCGGTGGCTACACCTTC.

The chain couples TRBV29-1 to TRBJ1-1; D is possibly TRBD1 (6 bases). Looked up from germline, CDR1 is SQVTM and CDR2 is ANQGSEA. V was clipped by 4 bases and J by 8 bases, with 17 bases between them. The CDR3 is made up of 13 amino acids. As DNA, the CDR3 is TGCAGCGTTGTAAGGTCAGGGGTAGGGGAAGCTTTCTTT. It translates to CSVVRSGVGEAFF.

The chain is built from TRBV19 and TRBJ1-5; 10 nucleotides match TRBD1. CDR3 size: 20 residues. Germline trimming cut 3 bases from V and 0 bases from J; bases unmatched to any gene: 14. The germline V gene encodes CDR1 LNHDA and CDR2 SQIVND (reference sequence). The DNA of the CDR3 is TGTGCCAGTAGTATGATTGAACGACAGGGGGCCCATTATAGCAATCAGCCCCAGCATTTT. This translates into CASSMIERQGAHYSNQPQHF.

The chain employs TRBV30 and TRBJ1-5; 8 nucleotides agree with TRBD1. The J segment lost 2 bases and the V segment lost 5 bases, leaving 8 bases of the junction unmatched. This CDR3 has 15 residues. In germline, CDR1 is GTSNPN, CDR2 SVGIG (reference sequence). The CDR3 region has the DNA TGTGCCTGGCATCCTCAGGGGGCGCGCAATCAGCCCCAGCATTTT. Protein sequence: CAWHPQGARNQPQHF.

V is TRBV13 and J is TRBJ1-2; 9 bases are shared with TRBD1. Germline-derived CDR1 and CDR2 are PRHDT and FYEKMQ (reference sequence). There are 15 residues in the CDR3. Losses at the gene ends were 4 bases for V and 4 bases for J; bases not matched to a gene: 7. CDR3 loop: CASSWDRVVGYGYTF. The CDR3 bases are TGTGCCAGCAGCTGGGACAGGGTAGTTGGCTATGGCTACACCTTC.

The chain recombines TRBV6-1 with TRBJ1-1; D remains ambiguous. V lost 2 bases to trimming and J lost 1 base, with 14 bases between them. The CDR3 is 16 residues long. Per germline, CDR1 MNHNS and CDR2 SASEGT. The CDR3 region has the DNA TGTGCCAGCAGTGAAACTGGGATAAGTAGGAACACTGAAGCTTTCTTT. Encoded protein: CASSETGISRNTEAFF.

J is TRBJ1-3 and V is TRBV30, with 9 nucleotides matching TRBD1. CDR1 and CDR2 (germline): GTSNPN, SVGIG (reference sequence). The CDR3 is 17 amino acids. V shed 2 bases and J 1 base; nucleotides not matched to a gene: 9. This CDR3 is CAWSPRDREGSGNTIYF. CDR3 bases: TGTGCCTGGAGTCCGCGGGACAGGGAGGGTTCTGGAAACACCATATATTTT.

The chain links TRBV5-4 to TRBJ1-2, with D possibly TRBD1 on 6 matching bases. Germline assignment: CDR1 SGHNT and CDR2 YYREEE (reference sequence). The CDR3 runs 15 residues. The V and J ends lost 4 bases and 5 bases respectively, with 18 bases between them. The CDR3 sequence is CASSPNPGEGYGYTF. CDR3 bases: TGTGCCAGCAGCCCCAATCCAGGGGAGGGTTATGGCTACACCTTC.

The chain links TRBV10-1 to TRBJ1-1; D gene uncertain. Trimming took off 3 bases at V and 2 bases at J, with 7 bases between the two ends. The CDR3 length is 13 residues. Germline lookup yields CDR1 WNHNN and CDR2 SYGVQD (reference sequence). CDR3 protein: CASSESDNTEAFF. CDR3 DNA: TGCGCCAGCAGTGAATCGGATAACACTGAAGCTTTCTTT.

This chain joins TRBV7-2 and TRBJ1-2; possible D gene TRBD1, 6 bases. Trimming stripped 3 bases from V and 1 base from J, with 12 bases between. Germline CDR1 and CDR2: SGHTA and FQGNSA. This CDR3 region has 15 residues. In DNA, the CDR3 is TGTGCCAGCAGCTTGGGGGGCGGGAGTAACTATGGCTACACCTTC. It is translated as CASSLGGGSNYGYTF.

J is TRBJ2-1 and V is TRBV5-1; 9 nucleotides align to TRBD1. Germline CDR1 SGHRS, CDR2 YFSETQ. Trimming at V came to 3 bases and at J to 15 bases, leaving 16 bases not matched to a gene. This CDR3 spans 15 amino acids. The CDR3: CASSSNSNPGQGTFF. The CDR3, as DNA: TGCGCCAGCAGCTCCAATTCTAATCCGGGACAGGGTACGTTCTTC.

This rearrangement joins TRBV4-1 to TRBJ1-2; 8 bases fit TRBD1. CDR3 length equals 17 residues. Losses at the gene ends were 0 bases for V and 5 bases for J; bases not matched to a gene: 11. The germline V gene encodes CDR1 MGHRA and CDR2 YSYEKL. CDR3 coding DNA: TGCGCCAGCAGCCAAGACCCAGGGGGCGGAAAGGAGTATGGCTACACCTTC. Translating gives CASSQDPGGGKEYGYTF.

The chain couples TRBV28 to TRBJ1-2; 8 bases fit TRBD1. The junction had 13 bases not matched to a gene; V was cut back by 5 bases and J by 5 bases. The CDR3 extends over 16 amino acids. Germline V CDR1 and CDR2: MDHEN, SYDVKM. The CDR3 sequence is CASSGSQQTGVYGYTF. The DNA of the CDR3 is TGTGCCAGCAGTGGGTCTCAACAGACAGGGGTTTATGGCTACACCTTC.

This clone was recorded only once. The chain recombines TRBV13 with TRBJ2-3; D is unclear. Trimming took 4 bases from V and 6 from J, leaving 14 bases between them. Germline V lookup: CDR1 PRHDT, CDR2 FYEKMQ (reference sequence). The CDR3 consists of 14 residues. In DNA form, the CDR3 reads TGTGCCAGCAGCTGGGCCAGAAACGTGGATACGCAGTATTTT. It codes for CASSWARNVDTQYF.